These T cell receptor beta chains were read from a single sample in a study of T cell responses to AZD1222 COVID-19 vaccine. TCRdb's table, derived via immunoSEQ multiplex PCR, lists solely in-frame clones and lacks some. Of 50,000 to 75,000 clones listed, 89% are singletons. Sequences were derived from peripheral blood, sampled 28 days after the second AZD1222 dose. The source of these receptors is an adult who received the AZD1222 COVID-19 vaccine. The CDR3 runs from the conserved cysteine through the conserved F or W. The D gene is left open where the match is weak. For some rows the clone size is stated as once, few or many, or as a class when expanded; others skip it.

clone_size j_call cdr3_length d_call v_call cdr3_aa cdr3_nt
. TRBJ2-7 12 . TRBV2 CASTRTVLEQYF TGTGCCAGCACCCGGACAGTCCTCGAGCAGTACTTC
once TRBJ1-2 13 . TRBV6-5 CASSPRVGSGYTF TGTGCCAGCAGTCCCCGAGTAGGCAGTGGCTACACCTTC
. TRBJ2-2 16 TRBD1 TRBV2 CASSDTDRGNTGELFF TGTGCCAGCAGTGACACGGACAGGGGGAACACCGGGGAGCTGTTTTTT
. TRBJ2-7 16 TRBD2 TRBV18 CASSPLPAGDRGEQYF TGTGCCAGCTCTCCGCTCCCAGCGGGGGACCGGGGCGAGCAGTACTTC
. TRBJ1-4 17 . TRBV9 CASSVGELMTTNEKLFF TGTGCCAGCAGCGTAGGAGAATTGATGACAACTAATGAAAAACTGTTTTTT
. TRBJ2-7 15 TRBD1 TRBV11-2 CASSYDRGRYYEQYF TGTGCCAGCAGTTATGACAGGGGAAGGTACTACGAGCAGTACTTC
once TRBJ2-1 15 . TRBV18 CASSPRSGAYNEQFF TGTGCCAGCTCACCACGTAGCGGAGCCTACAATGAGCAGTTCTTC
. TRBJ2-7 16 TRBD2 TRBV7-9 CASSPRTSGITYEQYF TGTGCCAGCAGCCCGAGGACTAGCGGGATAACCTACGAGCAGTACTTC
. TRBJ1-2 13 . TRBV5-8 CASSFWVNYGYTF TGTGCCAGCAGCTTCTGGGTAAACTATGGCTACACCTTC
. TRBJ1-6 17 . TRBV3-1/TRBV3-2 CASSPTGTSSYNSPLHF TGTGCCAGCAGCCCCACAGGGACCAGCTCCTATAATTCACCCCTCCACTTT
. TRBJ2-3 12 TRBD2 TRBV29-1 CSVEAGGDTQYF TGCAGCGTTGAAGCGGGAGGTGATACGCAGTATTTT
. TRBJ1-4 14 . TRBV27 CASSFGATNEKLFF TGTGCCAGCAGTTTTGGTGCAACTAATGAAAAACTGTTTTTT
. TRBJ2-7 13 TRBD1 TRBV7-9 CASLGQGAYEQYF TGTGCCAGCTTAGGACAGGGAGCCTACGAGCAGTACTTC
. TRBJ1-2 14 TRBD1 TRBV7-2 CASSAQDRAGGYTF TGTGCCAGCAGCGCACAGGACAGGGCAGGAGGCTACACCTTC
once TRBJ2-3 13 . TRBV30 CAWSVSGRNTQYF TGTGCCTGGAGTGTATCTGGGCGGAATACGCAGTATTTT